A single T cell receptor beta chain is shown here with its context. This clone's antigen is unknown. Base qualities are missing; no much larger clone stands one base away. This specimen belongs to a study of cytomegalovirus exposure and HLA in healthy donors (dated by TCRdb to the late 2010s). Regarding the study in general: An earlier analysis of about 530 of the donors reported 276 Gb of sequence data and 100 million to 120 million unique TCR beta sequences obtained from around 180 million T cells. An early release covering more than 500 HLA-typed donors comprised roughly 300 gigabases of sequencing data and 85 million or so unique TCR sequences. Among the roughly 400 genotyped donors, around 81% belonged to the genetic ancestry cluster associated with self-reported Caucasian donors. The study aimed to test whether cataloging public T cell receptors could reveal signatures of past pathogen exposure. Using immunosequencing, the study profiled T cell repertoires from some 670 subjects and related those repertoires to cytomegalovirus serostatus. Besides the first cohort of 550 to 750 subjects, a separate validation cohort made up of over 100 different subjects was used. To predict cytomegalovirus infection status, the study combined high-throughput TCR immunosequencing, statistical association of individual TCRs with disease status, and machine learning. In a later analysis, previously published TCR beta repertoires from more than 500 donors were re-analyzed and high-resolution HLA genotyping was added so that TCR occurrence patterns could be studied. The later analysis used no new phenotypic data to find candidate immune exposures, relying instead on TCR beta sequences and their occurrence across donors. An earlier analysis of about 620 of the donors applied high-throughput TCR beta sequencing to assess whether each TCR beta V gene segment acted as functional or pseudogenic. Donor age, sex, ethnicity and CMV serostatus were compiled together with the repertoire data. In a later genetic analysis, genome-wide SNP genotypes for about 55% of the roughly 700 donors were used, and that subset was treated as a discovery cohort. All discovery cohort repertoires had been generated using a single sequencing platform. Class I and class II HLA loci were covered by the typing at four-digit resolution. Typing coverage varied by locus: roughly 629-630 donors for A, B, C, DRB1 and DQB1; approximately 500 for DQA1; over 600 for DPA1; about 450 for DPB1. About 5 DR-DQ haplotypes were handled as single units for association and clustering, since linkage in the cohort was strong. On average, approximately 250,000 unique TCR beta nucleotide sequences were sequenced per donor among a few hundred genotyped donors of the cohort, with roughly 18% of those sequences being non-productive. Results and caveats for the whole study, not just this receptor: A further reported finding was that TCR beta sequences accurately predicted the HLA-A and HLA-B alleles for most subjects in the first cohort. A cluster of highly shared sequence variants was judged likely to be a technical artifact of the sequencing pipeline. Because HLA typing was unavailable for some donors at each locus, only the typed subset was used in association tests. Specific HLA alleles were associated with roughly 17,000 TCR beta sequences at a false discovery rate of 0.05 in a later analysis. The study gave a list of some 150 TCR beta chains associated with cytomegalovirus. While some public TCRs were present in many individuals, most TCR sequences turned up only very rarely across donors. In both the original and validation cohorts, the classifier was reported to diagnose cytomegalovirus status with high specificity and sensitivity. Because counts were too low, some 17 rarely observed V segments, including chromosome 9 orphons, were excluded from the earlier analysis of 500 to 700 of the donors. According to a later analysis, parvovirus B19, influenza, CMV and Epstein-Barr virus appeared linked to several top co-occurrence clusters. In vitro tests confirmed that a few of the cytomegalovirus-associated TCR beta chains recognize cytomegalovirus antigens. The authors suggested that the approach could potentially be extended to other disease states and immunological phenotypes. According to a later genetic analysis, donors in an Asian-associated ancestry cluster had fewer N-insertions in productive TCRs than the approximately 650-donor mean. When HLA alleles, especially DR and DQ, strongly co-occurred, TCR associations were difficult to assign to individual alleles. In a later analysis, TCR association rates were found to vary across HLA loci, with the most associated TCRs seen for DRB1 alleles and the fewest for HLA-C alleles. Some IMGT-functional V segments, including TRBV6-2 and TRBV6-3, could not be distinguished by the 87-base-pair reads and were therefore excluded. The only immune exposure information available for the cohort was CMV serostatus. Correlated functional status among segregating V segments might reflect linkage disequilibrium, but an unknown experimental factor could not be ruled out. Only TCR beta chains were sequenced in this cohort, and the absence of alpha or paired-chain data limited detectable features. A later analysis found that most CMV-associated TCR beta chains appeared HLA-restricted, with HLA associations seemingly driven largely by CMV exposure. Sequencing depth was assumed to be roughly uniform across donors in the presence/absence analyses, though that assumption may not hold. In a later analysis, HLA-associated TCR beta chains were found to be more clonally expanded and to have lower generation probabilities than equally common non-associated chains. In an earlier analysis of 587 of the donors, most TCR beta V segments appeared in productive rearrangements about 87% or about 30% of the time, broadly matching IMGT annotations. V-gene and J-gene trimming of TCR beta chains was associated with a missense DCLRE1C variant in a later genetic analysis, and the association was replicated in an independent cohort.

Libraries were made using the immunoSEQ multiplex PCR assay. For the multiplex PCR, a mixture combining 60 forward primers for TCR Vbeta segments and 13 reverse primers for TCR Jbeta segments was used. The CDR3 region of rearranged TCR beta genes was amplified from genomic DNA with a multiplex PCR assay. The amplified TCR beta libraries were sequenced on the Illumina HiSeq System as 87-base-pair reads. Regarding the original processing steps: A later analysis tallied tens of millions of unique TCR beta chains across the 650 to 750 repertoires, and around 9.9 million of those chains were shared by two or more donors. Raw reads were error-corrected and collapsed into unique sequences with a nearest-neighbor algorithm that merged closely related sequences to remove PCR and sequencing errors. Alignment of CDR3 sequences to IMGT reference sequences was used to assign V, D and J gene segments. Each retained sequence needed at least a six-nucleotide match to both a V gene segment and a J gene segment. A rearrangement counted as productive if the CDR3 had no stop codons and remained in frame with V and J, and every other rearrangement counted as non-productive. CDR3 was defined according to IMGT convention as the region running from the second conserved V-encoded cysteine to the conserved J-encoded phenylalanine. In an earlier analysis of roughly 610 of the donors, sequences lacking an unambiguous match to a single V gene segment were excluded. In an earlier analysis of several hundred of the donors, a V segment was called functional when productive rearrangements were above 56.7%, and segregating when the standard deviation between donors exceeded 5%. To diagnose cytomegalovirus status from the catalog of TCR beta chain sequences, a statistical classification framework was built. In a later analysis, TCR nucleotide sequences were compared against IMGT/GENE-DB human TR gene sequences so that V and J genes could be assigned. In a later analysis, CDR3 sequences and most-parsimonious VDJ recombination scenarios were assigned using the TCRdist pipeline. In a later analysis, each TCR beta chain was defined by its CDR3 amino acid sequence together with its V-gene family, and reads lacking a unique V-gene family were excluded. A later analysis removed 550 to 700 highly shared, low-generation-probability nucleotide sequences to deal with suspected cross-contamination and a sequencing artifact. A later analysis calculated a clonal expansion index for each public chain from normalized within-repertoire ranks of inferred template counts. A later analysis computed generation probabilities with a VDJ recombination model fitted to out-of-frame rearrangements, and checked the results against IGoR. Hypergeometric tests were used in a later analysis to score TCR-TCR, TCR-HLA and TCR-CMV co-occurrence, with a repertoire-size bias correction applied to the TCR pairs. In a later analysis, false discovery rates were estimated by permuting HLA or CMV assignments 20 times. A later analysis grouped co-occurring TCRs with DBSCAN, adding TCRdist sequence similarity when clustering within HLA-allele-positive subsets. Repertoires with fewer than 30,000 or more than 120,000 public chains were left out of co-occurrence clustering, as were about 5 repertoires with anomalous nucleotide sharing. The clones in this table, taken by TCRdb from immuneACCESS, are in-frame only. Not every clone is retained; where verified, under half of the shortfall comes from an unresolved V gene, and the cause of the rest is unknown. The DNA gave D and trimming, while V, J and clone size come from that table. The table for this sample lists about 150,000 clones; 87% of them were counted only once. Around 5.2% of the sample is taken by the ten largest.

Including cysteine and phenylalanine, the CDR3 has 17 amino acids. Here the CDR3 DNA is all that survives: 51 bases in frame from base 1. Compared with germline, V lacks 0 bases and J lacks 1 base; bases without a gene match: 9. Taken from the germline V gene, the CDR1 and CDR2 loops are SGHRS and YFSETQ. The cohort consisted of 666 healthy bone marrow donors. Cohort members were all nominally healthy when sampled, although unrecorded immune exposures were likely present. The donor tested CMV seronegative and was one of the 352 seronegative cohort members. A peripheral blood sample was collected from each donor, and TCR beta sequencing was performed on peripheral blood mononuclear cells. Genomic DNA was extracted from the blood cell samples with the Qiagen DNeasy Blood Extraction Kit.

The receptor chain draws on TRBV5-1 and TRBJ1-2, with 7 bases aligning to TRBD1. The sample taken for sequencing was PBMCs. The TCR originated in a woman younger than 45 in good health and CMV-seronegative. The CDR3 in this case is CASSLGYRGAGNYGYTF. The base sequence is TGCGCCAGCAGCTTGGGCTACAGGGGCGCCGGTAACTATGGCTACACCTTC. With the portions outside the CDR3 filled from the reference TRBV5-1 and TRBJ1-2 genes, the complete variable region becomes KAGVTQTPRYLIKTRGQQVTLSCSPISGHRSVSWYQQTPGQGLQFLFEYFSETQRNKGNFPGRFSGRQFSNSRSEMNVSTLELGDSALYLCASSLGYRGAGNYGYTFGSGTRLTVV.